Following are 25 T cell receptor beta chains from one sample sequenced in a study of blood T cell repertoires in COVID-19. The assay was immunoSEQ multiplex PCR, and TCRdb's table has in-frame clones only and misses some. The sample consists of 95,000 to 150,000 clones, roughly 82% of them appearing once. Specimen: peripheral blood. The origin of the receptors is a human donor in a cohort sampled during active COVID-19.

The chain carries TRBV5-1 and TRBJ2-1, with TRBD1 matching 8 bases. Losses at the gene ends were 1 base for V and 2 bases for J; bases not matched to a gene: 5. CDR1 and CDR2 (germline): SGHRS, YFSETQ. The CDR3 spans 16 residues. This CDR3 reads CASSLTPTGAYNEQFF. In DNA, the CDR3 is TGCGCCAGCAGCTTGACCCCGACAGGGGCCTACAATGAGCAGTTCTTC.

The gene calls are TRBV29-1 and TRBJ1-1; D gene unclear. Trimming removed 5 bases at V and 1 base at J, with 14 bases between. This CDR3 region has 14 residues. CDR1 and CDR2 (germline): SQVTM, ANQGSEA. The CDR3 bases are TGCAGCGTTACCCACGCTGTGGCGAACACTGAAGCTTTCTTT. Its protein product is CSVTHAVANTEAFF.

The chain has TRBV28 and TRBJ1-1; the D gene is possibly TRBD1 (6 bases). The germline V and J ends were trimmed by 3 bases and 1 base, with 18 bases remaining between them. Looked up from germline, CDR1 is MDHEN and CDR2 is SYDVKM. CDR3 length: 17 amino acids. For the CDR3, the DNA is TGTGCCAGCAGTTTCTTGGGGGCGGGAGGGCCGAACACTGAAGCTTTCTTT. Its translation is CASSFLGAGGPNTEAFF.

The chain uses TRBV12-3 or TRBV12-4 and TRBJ2-5; D is possibly TRBD1 (5 bases). The CDR3 spans 13 residues. Trimming removed 3 bases from V and 4 bases from J, with 9 bases in between. The CDR3 DNA follows: TGTGCCAGCAGTTTCCAGGGTCCAGAGACCCAGTACTTC. Its protein is CASSFQGPETQYF.

This clone was recorded a few times. This chain joins TRBV7-9 and TRBJ1-2; 7 bases align to TRBD1. J lost 7 bases, V lost 5 bases, and 7 bases had no gene match. Germline V gives CDR1 SEHNR, CDR2 FQNEAQ (reference sequence). The CDR3 contains 13 residues. The CDR3: CASSLDRDSGYTF. For the CDR3, the DNA is TGTGCCAGCAGCCTCGACAGGGATAGTGGCTACACCTTC.

This sequence joins TRBV18 and TRBJ2-4, with 8 bases that match TRBD1. Losses at the gene ends were 8 bases for V and 0 bases for J; bases not matched to a gene: 9. The CDR3 is 16 amino acids. Germline V gives CDR1 KGHSH, CDR2 LQKENI. CDR3 sequence (DNA): TGTGCCAGCGGACAGGGAGTGGGTTTAGCCAAAAACATTCAGTACTTC. This encodes CASGQGVGLAKNIQYF.

This chain uses TRBV4-2 with TRBJ2-2; D not certain. The CDR3 loop spans 16 amino acids. Trimming cost V 0 bases and J 2 bases, with 10 bases left between them. Germline assignment: CDR1 LGHNA and CDR2 YNFKEQ. CDR3 DNA sequence: TGTGCCAGCAGCCAAGACCCCGTGCGCAACACCGGGGAGCTGTTTTTT. Translation gives CASSQDPVRNTGELFF.

A single count supports this clone. The DNA for the CDR3 is TGTGCCAGCAGCTTATCCCAGGCAGAAGCTTTCTTT. The encoded protein is CASSLSQAEAFF. This chain joins TRBV7-9 and TRBJ1-1; D is unclear. The germline V gene has CDR1 SEHNR and CDR2 FQNEAQ (reference sequence). The CDR3 totals 12 residues. V was trimmed by 2 bases and J by 8 bases, leaving 9 bases between them.

This clone was seen more than once but under ten times. V is TRBV7-2 and J is TRBJ2-2; 8 bases are shared with TRBD2. The ends lost 2 bases at V and 0 bases at J; junction bases unmatched: 5. Germline CDR1 and CDR2: SGHTA and FQGNSA. There are 17 residues in the CDR3. CDR3 residues: CASSLLGGATNTGELFF. The CDR3 region has the DNA TGTGCCAGCAGCTTACTCGGGGGGGCAACGAACACCGGGGAGCTGTTTTTT.

J is TRBJ2-2 and V is TRBV6-6; D is perhaps TRBD1 (6 bases). CDR1 is MNHNY and CDR2 is SVGAGI in the germline V gene (reference sequence). V was shortened by 0 bases and J by 5 bases, with 10 bases between the two germline ends. The CDR3 runs to 15 residues. CDR3 DNA sequence: TGTGCCAGCAGTTACTCGGCAGGGGTTACCGGGGAGCTGTTTTTT. Amino acids: CASSYSAGVTGELFF.

The chain links TRBV30 to TRBJ1-1; 10 bases fit TRBD1. This CDR3 region has 12 residues. The V gene end was trimmed by 8 bases and the J gene end by 7 bases; junction bases not matched to a gene: 7. Per germline, CDR1 GTSNPN and CDR2 SVGIG (reference sequence). The CDR3 is CAGTGERGEAFF. The CDR3 DNA is TGTGCCGGGACAGGGGAGCGGGGTGAAGCTTTCTTT.

This chain links TRBV10-2 with TRBJ1-5, with D perhaps TRBD1 (6 bases). Trimming cost V 0 bases and J 4 bases, with 7 bases left between them. Germline assignment: CDR1 WSHSY and CDR2 SAAADI. There are 14 residues in the CDR3. CDR3 sequence reads: CASSESTGNQPQHF. The CDR3 nucleotides read TGCGCCAGCAGTGAGTCAACAGGGAATCAGCCCCAGCATTTT.

CDR3 in amino acids: CASSQDLRGPYNEQFF. The CDR3 DNA reads as TGTGCCAGCAGCCAAGATTTGCGGGGACCGTACAATGAGCAGTTCTTC. The rearrangement links TRBV3-1 (or the pseudogene TRBV3-2) to TRBJ2-1; D is possibly TRBD2 (6 bases). This CDR3 has 16 amino acids. CDR1 is LGHDT and CDR2 is YNNKEL in the germline V gene (reference sequence). V dropped 0 bases and J dropped 4 bases, with 13 bases sitting between them.

CDR3 sequence reads: CASRLTGPRVNIQYF. CDR3 DNA: TGTGCCAGCAGACTAACAGGGCCAAGGGTCAACATTCAGTACTTC. The chain couples TRBV5-6 to TRBJ2-4; the D gene is possibly TRBD1 (6 bases). V lost 5 bases and J lost 7, with 19 bases in between. From germline, CDR1 is SGHDT and CDR2 YYEEEE. The CDR3 has 15 amino acids.

The genes are TRBV12-3 or TRBV12-4 and TRBJ1-5, with 10 bases matching TRBD1. The CDR3 length is 13 residues. V lost 6 bases to trimming and J lost 9 bases; unmatched junction nucleotides: 5. The CDR3: CASSRTGGMPQHF. The CDR3 DNA sequence: TGTGCCAGCAGCCGGACAGGGGGAATGCCCCAGCATTTT.

V usage is TRBV7-2 and J usage is TRBJ1-1; 7 nucleotides align to TRBD1. Germline V gene data show CDR1 as SGHTA and CDR2 as FQGNSA. V lost 5 bases and J lost 1; bases outside the gene matches: 4. The CDR3 contains 14 residues. The CDR3 nucleotides are TGTGCCAGCAGCGGACAGGACCGGAACACTGAAGCTTTCTTT. Amino acid sequence: CASSGQDRNTEAFF.

This rearrangement joins TRBV6-1 to TRBJ1-2; D gene unclear. The germline V gene has CDR1 MNHNS and CDR2 SASEGT. The CDR3 totals 14 residues. V was pared by 3 bases and J by 5 bases, with 13 bases between. CDR3 sequence (DNA): TGTGCCAGCAGTGAGTCAGGCCAACCTTATGGCTACACCTTC. It encodes CASSESGQPYGYTF.

The chain joins TRBV28 to TRBJ1-1; unclear D gene. The CDR3 covers 12 residues. Between the trimmed V and J ends, which lost 5 bases and 0 bases, there was a span of 4 bases. From germline, CDR1 is MDHEN and CDR2 SYDVKM. The CDR3 loop is CASSIMNTEAFF. For the CDR3, the DNA is TGTGCCAGCAGTATCATGAACACTGAAGCTTTCTTT.

The gene calls are TRBV6-5 and TRBJ1-2, with a tentative D call TRBD1 (6 bases). Looked up from germline, CDR1 is MNHEY and CDR2 is SVGAGI. The V end lost 2 bases, the J end lost 4 bases, and 11 bases lay between the germline ends. The CDR3 is 14 amino acids. The CDR3 region is CASSYQQGAYGYTF. Here the CDR3 DNA reads TGTGCCAGCAGTTACCAACAGGGCGCCTATGGCTACACCTTC.

V and J are TRBV4-2 and TRBJ2-3, with TRBD2 matching over 8 bases. Germline lookup yields CDR1 LGHNA and CDR2 YNFKEQ. The CDR3 length is 15 residues. After removal of 0 bases from V and 3 bases from J, the junction contained 2 bases not matched to a gene. The CDR3 nucleotides are TGTGCCAGCAGCCAAGATCCGGGGGGGACAGATACGCAGTATTTT. Translated: CASSQDPGGTDTQYF.

The V and J genes are TRBV7-9 and TRBJ2-7, with 9 positions matching TRBD1. The CDR3 extends over 14 amino acids. Germline CDR1 SEHNR, CDR2 FQNEAQ (reference sequence). Trimming cost V 5 bases and J 4 bases; bases outside gene matches: 6. The DNA of the CDR3 is TGTGCCAGCAGCCCCTGGGACAGGGTTTACGAGCAGTACTTC. The encoded protein is CASSPWDRVYEQYF.

The chain joins TRBV6-2 or TRBV6-3 to TRBJ1-1; D gene uncertain. The CDR3 contains 14 residues. The V and J ends lost 2 bases and 4 bases respectively, with 11 bases between them. Germline CDR1 and CDR2: MNHEY and SVGEGT. The CDR3 coding sequence is TGTGCCAGCAGTTACCATACACGGGGCACTGAAGCTTTCTTT. This codes for CASSYHTRGTEAFF.

The J gene is TRBJ2-7, the V gene TRBV6-5; TRBD2 matches 9 bases. V shed 6 bases, J shed 6 bases, and the junction held 12 bases outside the gene matches. Germline CDR1 and CDR2: MNHEY and SVGAGI. The CDR3 spans 15 residues. The CDR3 nucleotides read TGTGCCAGCAGCACGACCGGGACTAGCATTCGCGAGCAGTACTTC. It specifies CASSTTGTSIREQYF.

The rearrangement uses TRBV10-2 and TRBJ1-3; D is uncertain. The CDR3 spans 12 residues. In germline, CDR1 is WSHSY, CDR2 SAAADI. V lost 7 bases, J lost 4 bases, and 8 bases lay in between. The CDR3 DNA follows: TGCGCCAGCACCCTCGGGGGAAACACCATATATTTT. Protein: CASTLGGNTIYF.

This chain joins TRBV27 and TRBJ2-7, with a possible D match to TRBD1 (5 bases). The CDR3 runs to 13 residues. V was shortened by 0 bases and J by 7 bases, with 10 bases between the two germline ends. Per germline, CDR1 MNHEY and CDR2 SMNVEV (reference sequence). CDR3: CASSLSGAREQYF. The CDR3 DNA follows: TGTGCCAGCAGTTTATCAGGGGCTCGAGAGCAGTACTTC.